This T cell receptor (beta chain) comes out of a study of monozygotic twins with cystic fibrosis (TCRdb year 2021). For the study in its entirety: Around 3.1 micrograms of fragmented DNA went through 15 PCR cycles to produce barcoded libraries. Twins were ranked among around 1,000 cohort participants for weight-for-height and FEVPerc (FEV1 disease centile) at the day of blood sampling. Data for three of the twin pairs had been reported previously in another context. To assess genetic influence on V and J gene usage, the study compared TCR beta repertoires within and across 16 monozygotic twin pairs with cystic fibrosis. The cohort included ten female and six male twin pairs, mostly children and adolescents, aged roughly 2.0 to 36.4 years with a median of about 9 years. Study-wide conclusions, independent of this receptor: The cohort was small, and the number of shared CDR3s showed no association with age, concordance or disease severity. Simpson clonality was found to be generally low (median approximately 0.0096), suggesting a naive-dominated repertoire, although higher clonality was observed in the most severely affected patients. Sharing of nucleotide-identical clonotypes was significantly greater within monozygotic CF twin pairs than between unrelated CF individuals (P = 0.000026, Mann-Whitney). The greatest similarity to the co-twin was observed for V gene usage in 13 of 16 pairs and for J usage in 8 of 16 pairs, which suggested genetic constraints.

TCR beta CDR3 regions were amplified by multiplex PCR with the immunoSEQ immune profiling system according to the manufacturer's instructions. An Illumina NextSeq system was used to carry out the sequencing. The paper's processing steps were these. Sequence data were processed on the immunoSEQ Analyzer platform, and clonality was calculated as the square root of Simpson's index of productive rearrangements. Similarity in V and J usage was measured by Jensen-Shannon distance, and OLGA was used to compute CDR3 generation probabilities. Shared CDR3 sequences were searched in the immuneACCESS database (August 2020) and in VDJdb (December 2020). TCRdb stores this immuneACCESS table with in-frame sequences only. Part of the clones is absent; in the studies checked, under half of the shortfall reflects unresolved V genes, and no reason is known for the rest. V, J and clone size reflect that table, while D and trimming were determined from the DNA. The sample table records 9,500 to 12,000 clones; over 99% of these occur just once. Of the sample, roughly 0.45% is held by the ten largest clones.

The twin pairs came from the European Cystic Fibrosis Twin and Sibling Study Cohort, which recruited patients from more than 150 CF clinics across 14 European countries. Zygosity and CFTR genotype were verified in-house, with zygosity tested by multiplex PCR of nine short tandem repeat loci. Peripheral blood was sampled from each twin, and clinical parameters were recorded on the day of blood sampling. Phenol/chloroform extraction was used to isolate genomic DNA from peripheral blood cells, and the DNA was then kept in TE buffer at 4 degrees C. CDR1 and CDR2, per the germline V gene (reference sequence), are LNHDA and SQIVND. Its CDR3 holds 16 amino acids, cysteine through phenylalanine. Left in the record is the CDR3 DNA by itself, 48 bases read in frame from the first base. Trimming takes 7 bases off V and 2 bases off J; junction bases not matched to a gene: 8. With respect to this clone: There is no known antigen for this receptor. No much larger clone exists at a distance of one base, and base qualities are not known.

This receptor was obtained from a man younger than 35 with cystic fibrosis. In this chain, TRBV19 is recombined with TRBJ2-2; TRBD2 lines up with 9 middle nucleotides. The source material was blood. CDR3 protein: CASNQLAGVNTGELFF. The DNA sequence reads TGTGCCAGTAACCAATTAGCGGGAGTCAACACCGGGGAGCTGTTTTTT. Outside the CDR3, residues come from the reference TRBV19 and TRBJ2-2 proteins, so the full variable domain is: DGGITQSPKYLFRKEGQNVTLSCEQNLNHDAMYWYRQDPGQGLRLIYYSQIVNDFQKGDIAEGYSVSREKKESFPLTVTSAQKNPTAFYLCASNQLAGVNTGELFFGEGSRLTVL.